The next 28 T cell receptor beta chains were all read from a single sample in a study of control samples from healthy donors and cancer patients. This table comes from immunoSEQ multiplex PCR, and its TCRdb copy is limited to in-frame clones, with some not included. This sample has roughly 180,000 clones, with approximately 92% found just once. The sequenced material came from blood. The source of these receptors is a woman aged 55-75 years in good health.

The J gene is TRBJ2-2, the V gene TRBV6-2 or TRBV6-3; D possibly corresponds to TRBD1 (6 bases). The germline CDR1 and CDR2 sequences are MNHEY and SVGEGT. This CDR3 has 15 residues. V lost 6 bases, J lost 4 bases, and 15 bases lay in between. The CDR3 bases are TGTGCCAGCAGCCTCCACGGACAGACCACCGGGGAGCTGTTTTTT. Its protein product is CASSLHGQTTGELFF.

CDR3 region: CASSLGSSNTGELFF. DNA of the CDR3: TGTGCCAGCAGCTTGGGGAGCTCGAACACCGGGGAGCTGTTTTTT. The rearrangement joins TRBV5-5 to TRBJ2-2, with D unclear. This CDR3 is 15 amino acids long. The V gene's germline CDR1 is SGHKS and CDR2 YYEKEE (reference sequence). Trimming took 0 bases from V and 0 from J, leaving 6 bases between them. The variable domain in full, with the rest retrieved from reference TRBV5-5 and TRBJ2-2, is DAGVTQSPTHLIKTRGQQVTLRCSPISGHKSVSWYQQVLGQGPQFIFQYYEKEERGRGNFPDRFSARQFPNYSSELNVNALLLGDSALYLCASSLGSSNTGELFFGEGSRLTVL.

A note on this clone: Other DNA sequences in the sample encode the same CDR3. This sequence joins TRBV6-6 and TRBJ1-2, with 9 bases aligning to TRBD1. V was pared by 2 bases and J by 2 bases, with 3 bases of the junction left unmatched. Germline V gene sequence: CDR1 MNHNY, CDR2 SVGAGI (reference sequence). This CDR3 contains 15 residues. DNA for the CDR3: TGTGCCAGCAGTTACCCTGGACAGGGGAACTATGGCTACACCTTC. Translation gives CASSYPGQGNYGYTF.

The V call is TRBV2, the J call TRBJ2-7, with 11 bases identical to TRBD2. Germline V lookup: CDR1 SNHLY, CDR2 FYNNEI. CDR3 length: 15 residues. Unmatched junction bases numbered 13, after V lost 8 bases and J lost 7 bases. The CDR3 loop reads CASANSGGALGEQYF. DNA for the CDR3: TGTGCCAGCGCGAATAGCGGGGGGGCCCTTGGGGAGCAGTACTTC.

The rearrangement joins TRBV11-2 to TRBJ2-5; D gene ambiguous. This CDR3 spans 15 amino acids. Germline assignment: CDR1 SGHAT and CDR2 FQNNGV. Trimming cost V 1 base and J 1 base, with 10 bases left between them. The CDR3: CASSLGSGPQETQYF. In DNA, the CDR3 is TGTGCCAGCAGCTTAGGGTCAGGTCCCCAAGAGACCCAGTACTTC.

The chain is built from TRBV19 and TRBJ2-3, with D possibly being TRBD2 (5 bases). The CDR3 runs 15 residues. Trimming left V 7 bases short and J 1 base short, with 15 bases between. Germline V gives CDR1 LNHDA, CDR2 SQIVND (reference sequence). CDR3 nucleotides: TGTGCCAGTAAAAGGGCGCGGCGGGGCACAGATACGCAGTATTTT. Encoded protein: CASKRARRGTDTQYF. Supplemented by reference TRBV19 and TRBJ2-3, the full variable domain reads DGGITQSPKYLFRKEGQNVTLSCEQNLNHDAMYWYRQDPGQGLRLIYYSQIVNDFQKGDIAEGYSVSREKKESFPLTVTSAQKNPTAFYLCASKRARRGTDTQYFGPGTRLTVL.

A single count supports this clone. The CDR3 DNA follows: TGTGCCAGCAGCTACGGATTGGACACTGAAGCTTTCTTT. As protein: CASSYGLDTEAFF. The chain has TRBV5-4 and TRBJ1-1, with no clear D. The CDR3 has 13 amino acids. Germline V lookup: CDR1 SGHNT, CDR2 YYREEE (reference sequence). Trimming removed 3 bases from V and 3 bases from J, with 9 bases in between.

In this sample, this clone turned up a few times. This chain links TRBV4-3 with TRBJ1-1; D gene ambiguous. Trimming cost V 0 bases and J 4 bases, with 21 bases left between them. Per the germline V gene, CDR1 is LGHNA and CDR2 is YSLEER. This CDR3 spans 18 amino acids. The CDR3 region has the DNA TGCGCCAGCAGCCAAGAACCCCGGGCCACCGGAGCCCCCACTGAAGCTTTCTTT. Encoded protein: CASSQEPRATGAPTEAFF.

This clone was seen a handful of times. Other DNA variants within this sample encode the same CDR3. The V call is TRBV19, the J call TRBJ1-1, with 7 bases that match TRBD1. The CDR3 is 14 amino acids. V lost 5 bases and J lost 0; bases outside the gene matches: 3. CDR1 is LNHDA and CDR2 is SQIVND in the germline V gene (reference sequence). CDR3 region: CASSPQGMNTEAFF. In DNA form, the CDR3 reads TGTGCCAGTAGTCCACAGGGGATGAACACTGAAGCTTTCTTT.

This clone has just one count. The chain uses TRBV6-5 and TRBJ1-1, with D hard to call. From germline, CDR1 is MNHEY and CDR2 SVGAGI. Trimming took off 8 bases at V and 1 base at J, with 11 bases between the two ends. The CDR3 consists of 13 residues. The CDR3 sequence: CASSHLPNTEAFF. CDR3 bases: TGTGCCAGCTCCCATCTACCGAACACTGAAGCTTTCTTT.

The J gene is TRBJ1-4, the V gene TRBV19; 8 bases line up with TRBD1. From germline, CDR1 is LNHDA and CDR2 SQIVND (reference sequence). The CDR3 is made up of 14 amino acids. Trimming cost V 2 bases and J 7 bases; bases outside gene matches: 3. The CDR3 loop is CASSISGGFEKLFF. The CDR3 DNA sequence: TGTGCCAGTAGTATATCAGGGGGCTTTGAAAAACTGTTTTTT.

This clone was detected once. This sequence joins TRBV18 and TRBJ2-1; 13 nucleotides line up with TRBD2. Germline trimming cut 2 bases from V and 14 bases from J; bases unmatched to any gene: 15. The germline gives CDR1 KGHSH, CDR2 LQKENI. The CDR3 loop spans 17 amino acids. The CDR3 sequence is CASSPTHTSGGALREFF. CDR3 DNA: TGTGCCAGCTCACCAACCCACACTAGCGGGGGGGCGTTAAGGGAGTTCTTC.

This clone was observed once. This rearrangement joins TRBV4-1 to TRBJ2-7; D is uncertain. V lost 2 bases and J lost 3, with 20 bases in between. CDR3 length: 17 amino acids. The germline V gene encodes CDR1 MGHRA and CDR2 YSYEKL. In DNA, the CDR3 is TGCGCCAGCAGCCAAACCCCTCCTGCCGCAGAAAACTACGAGCAGTACTTC. Protein sequence: CASSQTPPAAENYEQYF.

V is TRBV6-4 and J is TRBJ1-2, with TRBD1 as a possible D gene (6 bases). Between the trimmed V and J ends, which lost 5 bases and 7 bases, there was a span of 17 bases. The germline gives CDR1 MRHNA, CDR2 SNTAGT. The CDR3 is 14 residues long. The CDR3 region has the DNA TGTGCCAGCAGTCGTGAGGGGGGGAATAGTGGCTACACCTTC. It specifies CASSREGGNSGYTF.

The chain links TRBV10-3 to TRBJ2-2, with 9 bases lining up with TRBD1. This CDR3 is built from 14 residues. Germline lookup yields CDR1 ENHRY and CDR2 SYGVKD. The junction had 9 bases not matched to a gene; V was cut back by 8 bases and J by 8 bases. The CDR3 sequence: CAIRTGAKPGELFF. The CDR3 region has the DNA TGTGCCATCCGGACAGGGGCGAAACCGGGGGAGCTGTTTTTT.

V and J are TRBV2 and TRBJ1-1; D call uncertain. There are 17 residues in the CDR3. Germline V CDR1 and CDR2: SNHLY, FYNNEI. Trimming removed 3 bases from V and 6 bases from J, with 23 bases in between. CDR3 in DNA: TGTGCCAGCAGTGATCAGTCCAAGGGCCGCCGACCGCCTGAAGCTTTCTTT. Protein product: CASSDQSKGRRPPEAFF.

DNA for the CDR3: TGTGCCAGCAGTTTTTACACAGGGGGCGCTCGGACTGAAGCTTTCTTT. Translating gives CASSFYTGGARTEAFF. This chain uses TRBV27 with TRBJ1-1; 9 bases line up with TRBD1. Germline CDR1 reads MNHEY; CDR2 reads SMNVEV (reference sequence). This CDR3 has 16 amino acids. V shed 3 bases, J shed 5 bases, and the junction held 10 bases outside the gene matches.

The chain is built from TRBV24-1 and TRBJ1-2; D remains unclear. The CDR3 has 11 amino acids. V dropped 5 bases and J dropped 7 bases, with 7 bases sitting between them. Germline CDR1 KGHDR, CDR2 SFDVKD. The CDR3 sequence is CATSAKTGYTF. The CDR3 DNA sequence: TGTGCCACCAGTGCGAAGACTGGCTACACCTTC.

The table lists this clone with a count of one. The chain recombines TRBV24-1 with TRBJ2-5; D unclear. The CDR3 consists of 11 residues. Between the trimmed V and J ends, which lost 5 bases and 1 base, there was a span of 1 base. Germline CDR1 and CDR2: KGHDR and SFDVKD. The CDR3 DNA follows: TGTGCCACCAGTGGCCAAGAGACCCAGTACTTC. It yields the protein CATSGQETQYF.

The V call is TRBV7-2, the J call TRBJ1-1; D is perhaps TRBD1 (5 bases). Trimming pared 1 base from V and 12 bases from J, leaving 12 bases between. Germline V gene sequence: CDR1 SGHTA, CDR2 FQGNSA. The CDR3 length is 12 residues. The CDR3 protein is CASSLEKGRTFF. CDR3 nucleotides: TGTGCCAGCAGCTTAGAAAAGGGGAGAACTTTCTTT. Full variable domain (remainder filled in from reference TRBV7-2 and TRBJ1-1): GAGVSQSPSNKVTEKGKDVELRCDPISGHTALYWYRQSLGQGLEFLIYFQGNSAPDKSGLPSDRFSAERTGGSVSTLTIQRTQQEDSAVYLCASSLEKGRTFFGQGTRLTVV.

CDR3 DNA sequence: TGCGCCAGCAGCCAACGGGACAGGGGGGATGAAGCTTTCTTT. Amino acids: CASSQRDRGDEAFF. The V gene is TRBV4-1, the J gene TRBJ1-1, with 11 bases matching TRBD1. V trimming: 2 bases; J trimming: 7 bases; junction bases outside the gene matches: 3. The germline V gene has CDR1 MGHRA and CDR2 YSYEKL. The length of the CDR3 is 14 residues.

This chain connects TRBV4-1 to TRBJ1-4; 9 nucleotides match TRBD1. Trimming removed 0 bases from V and 7 bases from J; junction bases left unmatched: 0. Looked up from germline, CDR1 is MGHRA and CDR2 is YSYEKL. The CDR3 runs to 14 residues. The CDR3 region has the DNA TGCGCCAGCAGCCAAGAGGGACAGGGTGAAAAACTGTTTTTT. Its protein product is CASSQEGQGEKLFF.

The V gene is TRBV4-3, the J gene TRBJ2-3, with TRBD2 matching over 9 bases. This CDR3 has 18 residues. V shed 4 bases and J 3 bases; nucleotides not matched to a gene: 14. Germline V CDR1 and CDR2: LGHNA, YSLEER. The CDR3 sequence is CASSRKVGGSGGTDTQYF. Written as DNA, the CDR3 is TGCGCCAGCAGCCGGAAAGTAGGTGGGAGCGGGGGGACAGATACGCAGTATTTT.

This chain uses TRBV7-2 with TRBJ2-7, with 9 positions matching TRBD2. The CDR3 consists of 16 residues. Trimming at V came to 5 bases and at J to 9 bases, leaving 17 bases not matched to a gene. Per germline, CDR1 SGHTA and CDR2 FQGNSA. The CDR3 DNA sequence: TGTGCCAGCAGCCAAAGGGCCCTAGCGGGGTTCGTAGGGCAGTACTTC. Translated, it gives CASSQRALAGFVGQYF.

Comment on this clone: At one end the junction does not follow the germline gene, possibly because of a read error. The rearrangement links TRBV7-8 to TRBJ2-1, with TRBD2 matching 13 bases. Looked up from germline, CDR1 is SGHVS and CDR2 is FQNEAQ. The CDR3 consists of 16 residues. The CDR3 is CASSLTTSGGRVGEVF. For the CDR3, the DNA is TGTGCCAGCAGCTTAACGACTAGCGGGGGGCGCGTGGGAGAGGTCTTC. The full variable domain, rest sourced from reference TRBV7-8 and TRBJ2-1, is GAGVSQSPRYKVAKRGQDVALRCDPISGHVSLFWYQQALGQGPEFLTYFQNEAQLDKSGLPSDRFFAERPEGSVSTLKIQRTQQEDSAVYLCASSLTTSGGRVGEVFGPGTRLTVL.

This chain links TRBV12-3 or TRBV12-4 with TRBJ1-2; TRBD1 matches at 7 bases. Trimming at V came to 6 bases and at J to 3 bases, leaving 4 bases not matched to a gene. This CDR3 spans 13 amino acids. The chain's CDR3 is CASRPGQDYGYTF. The DNA of the CDR3 is TGTGCCAGCAGACCCGGACAGGACTATGGCTACACCTTC.

CDR3 in DNA: TGTGCCAGCACCCCTGTGCTGGGGCCTAATGAAAAACTGTTTTTT. This codes for CASTPVLGPNEKLFF. The chain carries TRBV6-6 and TRBJ1-4; TRBD1 might be the D (5 bases). V was trimmed by 7 bases and J by 3 bases, leaving 15 bases between them. This CDR3 is 15 amino acids long. Germline-derived CDR1 and CDR2 are MNHNY and SVGAGI (reference sequence).

The chain has TRBV14 and TRBJ1-1; no clear D gene. Trimming left V 2 bases short and J 4 bases short, with 11 bases between. There are 14 residues in the CDR3. CDR1 and CDR2 (germline): SGHDN, FVKESK. CDR3 nucleotides: TGTGCCAGCAGCCAATTCGAGGTCACCACTGAAGCTTTCTTT. Translated: CASSQFEVTTEAFF. Together with reference TRBV14 and TRBJ1-1, the CDR3 gives the full variable domain: EAGVTQFPSHSVIEKGQTVTLRCDPISGHDNLYWYRRVMGKEIKFLLHFVKESKQDESGMPNNRFLAERTGGTYSTLKVQPAELEDSGVYFCASSQFEVTTEAFFGQGTRLTVV.